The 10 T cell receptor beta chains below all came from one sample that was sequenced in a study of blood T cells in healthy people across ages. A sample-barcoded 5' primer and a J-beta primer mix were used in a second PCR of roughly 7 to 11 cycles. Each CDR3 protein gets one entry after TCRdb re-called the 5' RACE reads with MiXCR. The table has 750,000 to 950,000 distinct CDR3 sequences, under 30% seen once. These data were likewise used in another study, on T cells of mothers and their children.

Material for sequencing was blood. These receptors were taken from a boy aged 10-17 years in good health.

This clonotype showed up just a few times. The CDR3 coding sequence is TGTGCCAGTAGTATTTCGGCAGGTGGGCGCCTCTCTGGGGCCAACGTCCTGACTTTC. Its translation: CASSISAGGRLSGANVLTF. J is TRBJ2-6 and V is TRBV19; D not certain. Deletions cut 3 bases from V and 0 bases from J, with 18 bases between. The CDR3 is 19 residues long. The germline V gene encodes CDR1 LNHDA and CDR2 SQIVND (reference sequence).

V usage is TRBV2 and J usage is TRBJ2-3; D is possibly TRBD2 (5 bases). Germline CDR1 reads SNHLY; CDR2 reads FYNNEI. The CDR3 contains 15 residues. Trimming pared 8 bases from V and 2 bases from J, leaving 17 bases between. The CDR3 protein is CASSEGFLHTDTQYF. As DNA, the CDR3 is TGTGCCAGCTCCGAGGGTTTCTTACACACAGATACGCAGTATTTT.

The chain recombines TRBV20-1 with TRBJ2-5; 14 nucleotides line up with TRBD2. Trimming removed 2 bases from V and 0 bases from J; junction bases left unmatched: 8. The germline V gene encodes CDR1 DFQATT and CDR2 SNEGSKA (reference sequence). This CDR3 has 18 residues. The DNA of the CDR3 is TGCAGTGCTAGACCTGGGACTAGCGGGGGCTTGTACCAAGAGACCCAGTACTTC. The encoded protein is CSARPGTSGGLYQETQYF.

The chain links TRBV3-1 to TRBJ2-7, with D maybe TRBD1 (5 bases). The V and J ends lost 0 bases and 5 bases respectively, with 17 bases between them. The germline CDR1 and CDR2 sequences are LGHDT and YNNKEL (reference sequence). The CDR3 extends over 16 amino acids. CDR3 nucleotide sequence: TGTGCCAGCAGCCAAGACTCTACAGGACCAACCGACGAGCAGTACTTC. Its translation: CASSQDSTGPTDEQYF.

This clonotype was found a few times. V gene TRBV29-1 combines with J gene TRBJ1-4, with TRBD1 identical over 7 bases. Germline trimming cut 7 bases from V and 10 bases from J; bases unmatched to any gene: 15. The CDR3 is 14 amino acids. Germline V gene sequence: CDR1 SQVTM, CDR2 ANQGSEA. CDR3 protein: CSALLGQLRGKLFF. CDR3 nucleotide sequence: TGCAGCGCCCTATTGGGACAGTTGAGAGGAAAACTGTTTTTT.

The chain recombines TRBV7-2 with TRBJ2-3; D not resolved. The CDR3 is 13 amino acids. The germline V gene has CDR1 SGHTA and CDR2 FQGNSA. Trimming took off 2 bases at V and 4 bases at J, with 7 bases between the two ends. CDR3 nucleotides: TGTGCCAGCAGCTTACCCTTATCAGATACGCAGTATTTT. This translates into CASSLPLSDTQYF.

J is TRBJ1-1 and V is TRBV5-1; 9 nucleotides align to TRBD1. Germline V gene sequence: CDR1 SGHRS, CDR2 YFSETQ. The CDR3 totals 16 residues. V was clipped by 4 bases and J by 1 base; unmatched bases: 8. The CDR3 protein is CASSTGQGPRNTEAFF. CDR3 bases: TGCGCCAGCAGCACTGGACAGGGGCCGAGGAACACTGAAGCTTTCTTT.

The CDR3 loop is CASSSTTSGANTGELFF. CDR3 coding DNA: TGCGCCAGCAGCTCCACGACTAGCGGGGCGAACACCGGGGAGCTGTTTTTT. The V and J genes are TRBV5-1 and TRBJ2-2, with 11 bases aligning to TRBD2. Trimming removed 3 bases from V and 0 bases from J; junction bases left unmatched: 4. Germline values: CDR1 SGHRS, CDR2 YFSETQ. This CDR3 is built from 17 residues.

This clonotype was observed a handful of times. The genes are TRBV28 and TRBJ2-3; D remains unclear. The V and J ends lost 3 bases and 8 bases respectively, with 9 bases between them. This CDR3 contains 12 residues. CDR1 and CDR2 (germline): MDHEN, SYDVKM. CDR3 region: CASSFDAGTQYF. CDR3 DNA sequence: TGTGCCAGCAGTTTTGATGCTGGTACGCAGTATTTT.

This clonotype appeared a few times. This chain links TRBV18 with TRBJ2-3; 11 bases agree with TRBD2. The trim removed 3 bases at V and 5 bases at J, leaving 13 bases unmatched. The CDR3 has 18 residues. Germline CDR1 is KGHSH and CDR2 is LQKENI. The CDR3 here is CASSPRIAGGFQGDTQYF. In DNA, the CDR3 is TGTGCCAGCTCACCCCGGATAGCGGGGGGGTTTCAGGGAGATACGCAGTATTTT.